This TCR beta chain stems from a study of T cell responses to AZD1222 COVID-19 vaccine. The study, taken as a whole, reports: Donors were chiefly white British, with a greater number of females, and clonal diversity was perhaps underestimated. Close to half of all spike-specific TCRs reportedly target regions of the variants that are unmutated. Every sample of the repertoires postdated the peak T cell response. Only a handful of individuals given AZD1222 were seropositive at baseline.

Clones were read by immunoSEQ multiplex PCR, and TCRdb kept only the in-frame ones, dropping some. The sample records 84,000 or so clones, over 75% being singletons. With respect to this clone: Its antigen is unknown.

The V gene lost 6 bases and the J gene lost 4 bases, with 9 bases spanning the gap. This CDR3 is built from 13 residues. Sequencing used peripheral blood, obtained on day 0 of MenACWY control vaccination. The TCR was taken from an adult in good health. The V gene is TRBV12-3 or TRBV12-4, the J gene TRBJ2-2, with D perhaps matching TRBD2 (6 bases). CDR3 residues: CASSGGITGELFF. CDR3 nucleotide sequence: TGTGCCAGCAGCGGCGGGATCACCGGGGAGCTGTTTTTT.